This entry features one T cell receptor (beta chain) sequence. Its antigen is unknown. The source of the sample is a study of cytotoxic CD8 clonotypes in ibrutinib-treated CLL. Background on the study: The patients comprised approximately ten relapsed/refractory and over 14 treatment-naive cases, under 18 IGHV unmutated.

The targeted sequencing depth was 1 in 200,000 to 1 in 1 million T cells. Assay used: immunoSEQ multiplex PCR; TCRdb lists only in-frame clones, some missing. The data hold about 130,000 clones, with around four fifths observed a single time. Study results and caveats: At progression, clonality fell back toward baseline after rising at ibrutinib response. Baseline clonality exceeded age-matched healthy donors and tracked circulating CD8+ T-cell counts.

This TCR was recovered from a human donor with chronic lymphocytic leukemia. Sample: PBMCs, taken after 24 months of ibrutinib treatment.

Here the CDR3 DNA reads TGCGCCAGCAGCCAAGGCGGGGCTTCCTACGAGCAGTACTTC. It translates to CASSQGGASYEQYF. The V call is TRBV4-1, the J call TRBJ2-7, with D possibly being TRBD2 (6 bases). The CDR3 length is 14 residues. Trimming took 1 base from V and 1 from J, leaving 8 bases between them. Per the germline V gene, CDR1 is MGHRA and CDR2 is YSYEKL.